This T cell receptor beta chain appears in the sequencing data of a study of cytomegalovirus exposure and HLA in healthy donors. Only one count was recorded for this clone. What it binds is not known. Study-level points and caveats: The authors judged a highly shared variant cluster likely a sequencing artifact. The listing of fewer than 200 TCR beta chains classed them as cytomegalovirus-associated. Researchers reported that a few CMV-associated chains were confirmed in vitro as CMV antigen-specific. TCR beta V- and J-gene trimming was later associated with a missense DCLRE1C variant.

Germline assignment: CDR1 SGDLS and CDR2 YYNGEE. The CDR3 has 14 amino acids. V was clipped by 0 bases and J by 2 bases, with 7 bases between them. Researchers ran the PCR with 60 Vbeta and 13 Jbeta primers. Method: immunoSEQ multiplex PCR; TCRdb's copy keeps in-frame clones and lacks some. The profile shows about 190,000 clones, 60% to 85% of them singletons. This chain links TRBV9 with TRBJ2-3; no clear D gene. This clonotype was obtained from a woman aged 40 to 50 in good health and CMV-seronegative. The material sequenced was PBMCs. In DNA form, the CDR3 reads TGTGCCAGCAGCGTAGCTAGAAACACAGATACGCAGTATTTT. Translating it yields CASSVARNTDTQYF.